The 24 T cell receptor beta chains listed next were all sequenced from one sample in a study of cytomegalovirus exposure and HLA in healthy donors. The PCR made use of 60 Vbeta and 13 Jbeta primers. Method: immunoSEQ multiplex PCR; TCRdb's copy keeps in-frame clones and lacks some. The sample includes 130,000 or so clones, around 79% of them seen just once. Source material: PBMCs. All receptors derive from a woman between 18 and 30 years old in good health and CMV-seronegative.

The V and J genes are TRBV4-1 and TRBJ2-1; 9 bases are shared with TRBD2. This CDR3 is 17 amino acids long. CDR1 is MGHRA, CDR2 YSYEKL, per germline. Trimming cost V 0 bases and J 4 bases; bases outside gene matches: 7. In nucleotides, the CDR3 is TGCGCCAGCAGCCAAGATGAAAGACTAGCGGATTACAATGAGCAGTTCTTC. Its translation: CASSQDERLADYNEQFF.

The rearrangement joins TRBV6-9 to TRBJ2-3; D ambiguous. Germline loops: CDR1 MNHGY, CDR2 SVAAGI. CDR3 length: 14 residues. Between the trimmed V and J ends, which lost 4 bases and 6 bases, there was a span of 14 bases. CDR3 protein: CASSSRQTGDTQYF. The CDR3 bases are TGTGCCAGCAGTTCGAGACAAACTGGGGATACGCAGTATTTT.

This sequence joins TRBV19 and TRBJ1-2; D unresolved. The CDR3 covers 12 residues. V was pared by 5 bases and J by 5 bases, with 9 bases between. The germline gives CDR1 LNHDA, CDR2 SQIVND (reference sequence). The CDR3 here is CASSEEGYGYTF. CDR3 nucleotides: TGTGCCAGTAGTGAAGAGGGATATGGCTACACCTTC. Full variable domain (rest looked up from reference TRBV19 and TRBJ1-2): DGGITQSPKYLFRKEGQNVTLSCEQNLNHDAMYWYRQDPGQGLRLIYYSQIVNDFQKGDIAEGYSVSREKKESFPLTVTSAQKNPTAFYLCASSEEGYGYTFGSGTRLTVV.

This chain connects TRBV10-2 to TRBJ1-5; maybe TRBD1 (5 bases). The length of the CDR3 is 13 residues. Germline V gives CDR1 WSHSY, CDR2 SAAADI. V lost 6 bases to trimming and J lost 6 bases, with 12 bases between them. For the CDR3, the DNA is TGCGCCAGCAGCAGGGATCAGGGTCAGCCCCAGCATTTT. This translates into CASSRDQGQPQHF.

The chain employs TRBV5-1 and TRBJ1-1; D not certain. CDR3 length equals 15 residues. Trimming removed 2 bases at V and 0 bases at J, with 11 bases between. Germline V gene sequence: CDR1 SGHRS, CDR2 YFSETQ. CDR3 protein: CASSLSTGMNTEAFF. The CDR3 coding sequence is TGCGCCAGCAGCTTATCGACGGGAATGAACACTGAAGCTTTCTTT.

This chain links TRBV7-2 with TRBJ1-1; 12 bases agree with TRBD1. The trim removed 8 bases at V and 5 bases at J, leaving 9 bases unmatched. The CDR3 sequence is 15 residues long. CDR1 and CDR2 from the germline V gene are SGHTA and FQGNSA. The CDR3 reads CASRGQGALFTEAFF. CDR3 DNA sequence: TGTGCCAGCCGGGGACAGGGGGCTTTATTTACTGAAGCTTTCTTT.

The rearrangement links TRBV5-4 to TRBJ1-1; the D gene is possibly TRBD1 (5 bases). CDR3 length: 15 amino acids. The germline CDR1 and CDR2 sequences are SGHNT and YYREEE (reference sequence). Trimming stripped 4 bases from V and 3 bases from J, with 16 bases between. The CDR3 DNA follows: TGTGCCAGCAGCCATCGACAGTTATGGTACACTGAAGCTTTCTTT. Encoded protein: CASSHRQLWYTEAFF.

This clone was observed a single time. V gene TRBV11-2 combines with J gene TRBJ2-3; 10 nucleotides agree with TRBD2. This CDR3 has 15 residues. The germline CDR1 and CDR2 sequences are SGHAT and FQNNGV. With 1 base clipped from V and 4 bases from J, the junction kept 2 bases outside the gene matches. The CDR3 region has the DNA TGTGCCAGCAGCTTAGTAGCGGGGGGCTCAGATACGCAGTATTTT. As protein: CASSLVAGGSDTQYF.

The J gene is TRBJ2-7, the V gene TRBV11-2; 8 bases align to TRBD1. The junction had 7 bases not matched to a gene; V was cut back by 4 bases and J by 5 bases. In germline, CDR1 is SGHAT, CDR2 FQNNGV. The CDR3 is 14 residues long. The chain's CDR3 is CASSWSGQGNEQYF. CDR3 bases: TGTGCCAGCAGCTGGTCAGGACAGGGTAACGAGCAGTACTTC.

CDR3 sequence (DNA): TGTGCCAGCACAAGTCGGGGATACGAAAATCAGCCCCAGCATTTT. Translated: CASTSRGYENQPQHF. This chain connects TRBV2 to TRBJ1-5; no reliable D call. The length of the CDR3 is 15 residues. The germline V and J ends were trimmed by 7 bases and 4 bases, with 17 bases remaining between them. CDR1 SNHLY and CDR2 FYNNEI come from the germline V gene.

This chain connects TRBV4-1 to TRBJ2-1; 7 bases line up with TRBD1. Per the germline V gene, CDR1 is MGHRA and CDR2 is YSYEKL. The CDR3 contains 15 residues. The ends lost 4 bases at V and 5 bases at J; junction bases unmatched: 8. CDR3: CASSPRQGGNNEQFF. Here the CDR3 DNA reads TGCGCCAGCAGCCCACGACAGGGTGGCAACAATGAGCAGTTCTTC.

The V and J genes are TRBV5-6 and TRBJ1-1; D unclear. Germline values: CDR1 SGHDT, CDR2 YYEEEE. V shed 4 bases and J shed 7 bases, with 17 bases lying between them. CDR3 length: 14 residues. CDR3 sequence: CASSPVEAQSEAFF. The CDR3 nucleotides are TGTGCCAGCAGCCCTGTGGAGGCTCAGAGTGAAGCTTTCTTT.

The chain couples TRBV7-8 to TRBJ2-5, with a possible D match to TRBD1 (6 bases). This CDR3 is built from 14 residues. Germline V gene data show CDR1 as SGHVS and CDR2 as FQNEAQ. Trimming left V 1 base short and J 5 bases short, with 11 bases between. CDR3 in DNA: TGTGCCAGCAGCTTAGTAACCCAGGGGGAGACCCAGTACTTC. Translation gives CASSLVTQGETQYF.

V gene TRBV18 combines with J gene TRBJ2-7; 12 positions match TRBD2. Per germline, CDR1 KGHSH and CDR2 LQKENI. The CDR3 totals 17 residues. With V trimmed by 4 bases and J by 2 bases, 9 bases remained unmatched. CDR3 in amino acids: CASSRGLAGLVPYEQYF. CDR3 nucleotide sequence: TGTGCCAGCTCACGGGGACTAGCGGGCCTCGTCCCCTACGAGCAGTACTTC.

The chain has TRBV5-1 and TRBJ1-1; TRBD1 matches 9 bases. The CDR3 runs 15 residues. With 0 bases clipped from V and 5 bases from J, the junction kept 5 bases outside the gene matches. Germline V gene sequence: CDR1 SGHRS, CDR2 YFSETQ. This chain's CDR3 is CASSLGTGVGTEAFF. Written as DNA, the CDR3 is TGCGCCAGCAGCTTGGGGACAGGGGTGGGGACTGAAGCTTTCTTT.

V gene TRBV7-9 combines with J gene TRBJ1-3; 7 bases align to TRBD1. Per germline, CDR1 SEHNR and CDR2 FQNEAQ (reference sequence). V shed 5 bases, J shed 0 bases, and the junction held 7 bases outside the gene matches. This CDR3 has 16 residues. The chain's CDR3 is CASSVRDSSSGNTIYF. Written as DNA, the CDR3 is TGTGCCAGCAGCGTAAGGGACAGCAGCTCTGGAAACACCATATATTTT. Based on the CDR3 plus reference TRBV7-9 and TRBJ1-3, the full variable domain is DTGVSQNPRHKITKRGQNVTFRCDPISEHNRLYWYRQTLGQGPEFLTYFQNEAQLEKSRLLSDRFSAERPKGSFSTLEIQRTEQGDSAMYLCASSVRDSSSGNTIYFGEGSWLTVV.

The rearrangement uses TRBV12-5 and TRBJ1-1; D is ambiguous. Germline values: CDR1 LGHNT, CDR2 FRNRAP. The V and J ends lost 0 bases and 4 bases respectively, with 9 bases between them. There are 14 residues in the CDR3. The CDR3 DNA sequence: TGTGCTAGTGGTTTGGTACCCGACACCACTGAAGCTTTCTTT. Translation: CASGLVPDTTEAFF.

Only one count was recorded for this clone. V is TRBV10-1 and J is TRBJ2-7; 7 positions match TRBD2. Losses at the gene ends were 0 bases for V and 5 bases for J; bases not matched to a gene: 10. The CDR3 runs 16 residues. Looked up from germline, CDR1 is WNHNN and CDR2 is SYGVQD (reference sequence). The CDR3 here is CASSESTGLDGHEQYF. CDR3 DNA: TGCGCCAGCAGTGAGTCGACCGGACTAGACGGCCACGAGCAGTACTTC.

The rearrangement links TRBV9 to TRBJ1-6; unclear D gene. Deletions cut 0 bases from V and 7 bases from J, with 8 bases between. Looked up from germline, CDR1 is SGDLS and CDR2 is YYNGEE. The CDR3 is 14 residues long. The CDR3 here is CASSVENWNSPLHF. CDR3 coding DNA: TGTGCCAGCAGCGTAGAAAACTGGAATTCACCCCTCCACTTT.

This chain connects TRBV6-5 to TRBJ1-5, with 8 bases lining up with TRBD1. The V and J ends lost 5 bases and 6 bases, in that order; junction bases with no gene match: 9. The CDR3 runs to 15 residues. Germline assignment: CDR1 MNHEY and CDR2 SVGAGI. CDR3 nucleotide sequence: TGTGCCAGCAGTCCGGACAGGGCAGATCGTCAGCCCCAGCATTTT. Translating gives CASSPDRADRQPQHF.

The rearrangement joins TRBV30 to TRBJ1-1, with 7 bases aligning to TRBD1. Looked up from germline, CDR1 is GTSNPN and CDR2 is SVGIG (reference sequence). The CDR3 has 16 residues. V lost 2 bases, J lost 0 bases, and 9 bases stayed unmatched. The CDR3 DNA reads as TGTGCCTGGAGTCCCACGACAGGGATCATGAACACTGAAGCTTTCTTT. Its translation: CAWSPTTGIMNTEAFF.

The genes are TRBV7-2 and TRBJ1-1, with D perhaps matching TRBD1 (5 bases). Germline CDR1 and CDR2: SGHTA and FQGNSA. Between the trimmed V and J ends, which lost 6 bases and 3 bases, there was a span of 14 bases. The CDR3 consists of 14 residues. The CDR3 DNA reads as TGTGCCAGCAGGCGCGGGACCCAGTACACTGAAGCTTTCTTT. Protein: CASRRGTQYTEAFF.

The J gene is TRBJ1-2, the V gene TRBV6-6; TRBD1 might be the D (6 bases). Germline CDR1 is MNHNY and CDR2 is SVGAGI (reference sequence). This CDR3 spans 15 amino acids. V was cut by 7 bases and J by 4 bases, with 19 bases left in between. The CDR3 loop reads CASIGGGRSGYGYTF. As DNA, the CDR3 is TGTGCCAGCATAGGGGGGGGGAGGTCAGGCTATGGCTACACCTTC.

The rearrangement uses TRBV9 and TRBJ1-3, with D unresolved. The germline gives CDR1 SGDLS, CDR2 YYNGEE. This CDR3 region has 15 residues. V was shortened by 0 bases and J by 0 bases, with 7 bases between the two germline ends. CDR3 sequence: CASSVGSHSGNTIYF. The DNA for the CDR3 is TGTGCCAGCAGCGTAGGGTCACACTCTGGAAACACCATATATTTT.